Following are 27 T cell receptor beta chains from one sample sequenced in a study of blood T cell repertoires in COVID-19. Some clones are missing from TCRdb's copy, which holds only in-frame ones; the method was immunoSEQ multiplex PCR. The sample holds about 69,000 clones, about nine tenths seen once. Sequencing was carried out using peripheral blood. These receptors came from a man younger than 45 with acute or convalescent COVID-19.

The CDR3 DNA is TGTGCCAGCAGCCCCCCAGAATGGGACACCATACCCCCAACTAATGAAAAACTGTTTTTT. It codes for CASSPPEWDTIPPTNEKLFF. This chain connects TRBV3-1 (or the pseudogene TRBV3-2) to TRBJ1-4, with D maybe TRBD1 (6 bases). Trimming cost V 4 bases and J 0 bases, with 24 bases left between them. This CDR3 has 20 amino acids. Germline V gene lookup returns CDR1 LGHDT and CDR2 YNNKEL (reference sequence).

The V call is TRBV4-1, the J call TRBJ2-3, with TRBD2 matching 7 bases. This CDR3 has 16 residues. V trimming: 1 base; J trimming: 0 bases; junction bases outside the gene matches: 4. CDR1 is MGHRA and CDR2 is YSYEKL in the germline V gene. This CDR3 reads CASSQAGTTSTDTQYF. CDR3 in DNA: TGCGCCAGCAGCCAAGCCGGGACTACTAGCACAGATACGCAGTATTTT.

The rearrangement uses TRBV2 and TRBJ1-5, with 10 nucleotides matching TRBD1. The V segment lost 6 bases and the J segment 4 bases; nucleotides outside the gene matches: 3. This CDR3 region has 14 residues. CDR1 SNHLY and CDR2 FYNNEI come from the germline V gene. Here the CDR3 reads CASSSDRGNQPQHF. The CDR3 DNA follows: TGTGCCAGCAGCTCGGACAGGGGGAATCAGCCCCAGCATTTT.

The rearrangement joins TRBV6-6 to TRBJ2-1, with TRBD1 identical over 7 bases. The germline gives CDR1 MNHNY, CDR2 SVGAGI (reference sequence). The CDR3 totals 15 residues. The ends lost 6 bases at V and 0 bases at J; junction bases unmatched: 5. CDR3 DNA: TGTGCCAGCAGCCCAGGGGACAGCTCCTACAATGAGCAGTTCTTC. Translation gives CASSPGDSSYNEQFF.

This CDR3 is CASSQDSSGGETEAFF. In nucleotides, the CDR3 is TGTGCCAGCAGCCAAGATTCCTCGGGAGGGGAAACTGAAGCTTTCTTT. The V gene is TRBV14, the J gene TRBJ1-1; perhaps TRBD1 as D (5 bases). Trimming shortened V by 0 bases and J by 5 bases, and 16 bases separated the two germline ends. This CDR3 has 16 amino acids. CDR1 and CDR2 (germline): SGHDN, FVKESK. Full variable domain (outside the CDR3, taken from reference TRBV14 and TRBJ1-1): EAGVTQFPSHSVIEKGQTVTLRCDPISGHDNLYWYRRVMGKEIKFLLHFVKESKQDESGMPNNRFLAERTGGTYSTLKVQPAELEDSGVYFCASSQDSSGGETEAFFGQGTRLTVV.

The rearrangement joins TRBV20-1 to TRBJ1-2; D remains unclear. Looked up from germline, CDR1 is DFQATT and CDR2 is SNEGSKA (reference sequence). The V end was cut by 6 bases, the J end by 8 bases, with 13 bases between. This CDR3 comprises 11 residues. CDR3 sequence (DNA): TGCAGTGCCGACCTACACGGGGGCTACACCTTC. Its protein product is CSADLHGGYTF.

The chain carries TRBV7-2 and TRBJ1-2; TRBD1 aligns across 8 bases. With 4 bases clipped from V and 3 bases from J, the junction kept 4 bases outside the gene matches. CDR3 length: 14 amino acids. Germline V gives CDR1 SGHTA, CDR2 FQGNSA. CDR3: CASSSTGAYYGYTF. CDR3 coding DNA: TGTGCCAGCAGCTCGACAGGGGCCTACTATGGCTACACCTTC.

The genes are TRBV29-1 and TRBJ1-2; 11 bases align to TRBD1. Germline values: CDR1 SQVTM, CDR2 ANQGSEA. Unmatched junction bases numbered 4, after V lost 7 bases and J lost 3 bases. The CDR3 is made up of 13 amino acids. The CDR3 nucleotides are TGCAGCGCTGGACAGGGGGCGGACTATGGCTACACCTTC. The encoded protein is CSAGQGADYGYTF.

J is TRBJ1-1 and V is TRBV7-9; D call uncertain. The CDR3 has 14 amino acids. The germline gives CDR1 SEHNR, CDR2 FQNEAQ (reference sequence). Trimming took off 0 bases at V and 8 bases at J, with 13 bases between the two ends. CDR3 sequence reads: CASSLALEVTEAFF. DNA of the CDR3: TGTGCCAGCAGCTTAGCTTTGGAGGTAACGGAAGCTTTCTTT.

This clone was observed a single time. J is TRBJ1-5 and V is TRBV29-1, with D hard to call. The CDR3 length is 13 residues. Deletions cut 4 bases from V and 6 bases from J, with 13 bases between. Germline V CDR1 and CDR2: SQVTM, ANQGSEA. CDR3 region: CSVGWRESQPQHF. The CDR3 DNA sequence: TGCAGCGTTGGGTGGAGGGAAAGTCAGCCCCAGCATTTT.

The CDR3 DNA is TGTGCCAGTAGTGAAAGGGCGGGGGGTCAGCCCCAGCATTTT. It translates to CASSERAGGQPQHF. The chain carries TRBV19 and TRBJ1-5; the D gene is possibly TRBD1 (5 bases). V was cut by 5 bases and J by 6 bases, with 14 bases left in between. The germline CDR1 and CDR2 sequences are LNHDA and SQIVND (reference sequence). This CDR3 region has 14 residues.

The J gene is TRBJ2-1, the V gene TRBV27; TRBD1 aligns across 11 bases. CDR3 length: 16 residues. Germline CDR1 MNHEY, CDR2 SMNVEV (reference sequence). Unmatched junction bases numbered 6, after V lost 5 bases and J lost 3 bases. The CDR3: CASSPRGQGDYNEQFF. In DNA, the CDR3 is TGTGCCAGCAGTCCCCGGGGACAGGGGGACTACAATGAGCAGTTCTTC.

The chain carries TRBV6-2 or TRBV6-3 and TRBJ2-7; TRBD2 is a possible D gene (6 bases). Germline V gene sequence: CDR1 MNHEY, CDR2 SVGEGT. The CDR3 extends over 15 amino acids. Trimming pared 7 bases from V and 3 bases from J, leaving 19 bases between. The CDR3 sequence is CASNPGGLMVYEQYF. The CDR3 region has the DNA TGTGCCAGCAACCCCGGGGGACTGATGGTCTACGAGCAGTACTTC.

CDR3 sequence: CASSLGRELAGNTIYF. CDR3 sequence (DNA): TGTGCCAGCAGCTTAGGGAGGGAACTGGCGGGAAACACCATATATTTT. The genes are TRBV13 and TRBJ1-3; D gene unclear. The ends were cut back, 0 bases at V and 4 bases at J, with 13 bases in the middle. Germline V gene lookup returns CDR1 PRHDT and CDR2 FYEKMQ (reference sequence). This CDR3 contains 16 residues.

This clone has more than one count but fewer than ten. This chain links TRBV11-2 with TRBJ2-3; 7 bases are a match to TRBD1. The CDR3 is 14 amino acids. J lost 8 bases, V lost 4 bases, and 9 bases had no gene match. Germline V lookup: CDR1 SGHAT, CDR2 FQNNGV. Here the CDR3 DNA reads TGTGCCAGCAGCTCCTTACAGGGGTTAGGTACGCAGTATTTT. This encodes CASSSLQGLGTQYF.

The chain joins TRBV18 to TRBJ2-7, with 7 bases identical to TRBD2. V trimming: 2 bases; J trimming: 6 bases; junction bases outside the gene matches: 10. Germline CDR1 reads KGHSH; CDR2 reads LQKENI. This CDR3 has 15 residues. For the CDR3, the DNA is TGTGCCAGCTCACCAAACTGGGGGGGTACCGGCGAGCAGTACTTC. It encodes CASSPNWGGTGEQYF.

The rearrangement links TRBV5-4 to TRBJ2-7, with no clear D. The CDR3 is 13 residues long. V was shortened by 5 bases and J by 0 bases, with 9 bases between the two germline ends. Germline V gene data show CDR1 as SGHNT and CDR2 as YYREEE (reference sequence). Here the CDR3 reads CASRSGYSYEQYF. CDR3 nucleotides: TGTGCCAGCAGGTCCGGGTACTCCTACGAGCAGTACTTC. Combining the CDR3 with reference TRBV5-4 and TRBJ2-7 gives the whole variable domain ETGVTQSPTHLIKTRGQQVTLRCSSQSGHNTVSWYQQALGQGPQFIFQYYREEENGRGNFPPRFSGLQFPNYSSELNVNALELDDSALYLCASRSGYSYEQYFGPGTRLTVT.

This clone was recorded only once. CDR3 coding DNA: TGCGCCAGCAGAGGGGACTTAGCGGGAGCCTGGAACATTCAGTACTTC. Its protein product is CASRGDLAGAWNIQYF. This chain links TRBV5-1 with TRBJ2-4; 9 positions match TRBD2. The CDR3 is made up of 16 amino acids. The germline V gene has CDR1 SGHRS and CDR2 YFSETQ. The ends lost 5 bases at V and 7 bases at J; junction bases unmatched: 13.

A few counts support this clone. The chain carries TRBV5-4 and TRBJ2-7; 10 bases align to TRBD2. The germline gives CDR1 SGHNT, CDR2 YYREEE (reference sequence). V trimming: 4 bases; J trimming: 3 bases; junction bases outside the gene matches: 7. CDR3 length: 15 amino acids. This CDR3 reads CASSQGLAGDYEQYF. CDR3 bases: TGTGCCAGCAGCCAGGGGCTAGCGGGAGACTACGAGCAGTACTTC. Combining the CDR3 with reference TRBV5-4 and TRBJ2-7 gives the whole variable domain ETGVTQSPTHLIKTRGQQVTLRCSSQSGHNTVSWYQQALGQGPQFIFQYYREEENGRGNFPPRFSGLQFPNYSSELNVNALELDDSALYLCASSQGLAGDYEQYFGPGTRLTVT.

The rearrangement joins TRBV7-9 to TRBJ1-6, with D possibly TRBD1 on 5 matching bases. V lost 4 bases to trimming and J lost 7 bases, with 11 bases between them. Germline V gives CDR1 SEHNR, CDR2 FQNEAQ (reference sequence). This CDR3 has 14 amino acids. The DNA for the CDR3 is TGTGCCAGCAGCTGGTGGCAGGGAAATTCACCCCTCCACTTT. This translates into CASSWWQGNSPLHF.

The chain couples TRBV7-9 to TRBJ2-7; 7 bases match TRBD2. V gave up 5 bases and J gave up 5 bases; unmatched junction bases: 12. Germline CDR1 and CDR2: SEHNR and FQNEAQ (reference sequence). The CDR3 runs to 15 residues. The DNA for the CDR3 is TGTGCCAGCAGCCCCCGGTCACTAGCGATCAACGAGCAGTACTTC. Translation: CASSPRSLAINEQYF.

The V and J genes are TRBV19 and TRBJ2-3; TRBD2 aligns across 7 bases. Looked up from germline, CDR1 is LNHDA and CDR2 is SQIVND (reference sequence). There are 16 residues in the CDR3. V lost 3 bases to trimming and J lost 2 bases; unmatched junction nucleotides: 8. CDR3 amino acids: CASSISGGFNTDTQYF. CDR3 DNA sequence: TGTGCCAGTAGTATCTCGGGGGGATTTAACACAGATACGCAGTATTTT. Using reference TRBV19 and TRBJ2-3 for the parts outside the CDR3, the full variable domain is DGGITQSPKYLFRKEGQNVTLSCEQNLNHDAMYWYRQDPGQGLRLIYYSQIVNDFQKGDIAEGYSVSREKKESFPLTVTSAQKNPTAFYLCASSISGGFNTDTQYFGPGTRLTVL.

This chain links TRBV30 with TRBJ2-6; D is ambiguous. V was trimmed by 1 base and J by 0 bases, leaving 7 bases between them. There are 15 residues in the CDR3. Germline CDR1 and CDR2: GTSNPN and SVGIG (reference sequence). CDR3 DNA: TGTGCCTGGAGTGACCACTTCTCTGGGGCCAACGTCCTGACTTTC. As protein: CAWSDHFSGANVLTF.

This rearrangement joins TRBV7-6 to TRBJ2-3; 12 nucleotides align to TRBD2. CDR1 and CDR2 (germline): SGHVS, FNYEAQ. This CDR3 contains 16 residues. The ends lost 6 bases at V and 6 bases at J; junction bases unmatched: 10. CDR3 sequence: CASRKTSGGLSDTQYF. CDR3 in DNA: TGTGCCAGCAGGAAGACTAGCGGGGGTCTTTCTGATACGCAGTATTTT.

This clone was detected only a few times. The rearrangement links TRBV7-4 to TRBJ2-7; TRBD1 matches at 9 bases. Germline assignment: CDR1 SGHVT and CDR2 SQSDAQ. The CDR3 runs to 15 residues. V trimming: 6 bases; J trimming: 4 bases; junction bases outside the gene matches: 10. The CDR3 spells CASRDTGQGRYEQYV. Here the CDR3 DNA reads TGTGCCAGCAGGGACACGGGACAGGGTAGGTACGAGCAGTACGTC.

The chain employs TRBV5-1 and TRBJ1-1; 7 bases agree with TRBD1. The CDR3 length is 19 residues. V was pared by 6 bases and J by 2 bases, with 22 bases of the junction left unmatched. Per germline, CDR1 SGHRS and CDR2 YFSETQ. The CDR3 spells CASKRTPGGAGTPNTEAFF. The CDR3 coding sequence is TGCGCCAGCAAGCGAACCCCAGGGGGAGCAGGGACTCCTAACACTGAAGCTTTCTTT.

This chain links TRBV3-1 (or the pseudogene TRBV3-2) with TRBJ1-1; a possible D gene is TRBD1 (6 bases). Per germline, CDR1 LGHDT and CDR2 YNNKEL (reference sequence). The CDR3 consists of 15 residues. With 2 bases removed from V and 1 base from J, the gap between germline ends came to 11 bases. The CDR3 DNA is TGTGCCAGCAGCCAATCAGACAGGAGGAACACTGAAGCTTTCTTT. Its protein product is CASSQSDRRNTEAFF.